The present entry profiles one T cell receptor (beta chain) with its context. Its antigen is currently unknown. The primer mix had 60 Vbeta and 13 Jbeta primers. Profiled with immunoSEQ multiplex PCR; TCRdb holds only in-frame clones, not every one. This table has about 160,000 clones, about 75% appearing once. This specimen belongs to a study of cytomegalovirus exposure and HLA in healthy donors. This CDR3 has 15 residues. V was cut by 0 bases and J by 0 bases, with 9 bases left in between. Germline V gene lookup returns CDR1 GTSNPN and CDR2 SVGIG (reference sequence). Overall study findings and caveats: For most TCR sequences rarity was the rule, although some public TCRs occurred in many donors. As a later analysis revealed, most CMV-associated TCR beta chains appeared HLA-restricted. TCR beta V- and J-gene trimming was later associated with a missense DCLRE1C variant.

Sampled while nominally healthy, donors likely had unrecorded immune exposures. The sample taken for sequencing was PBMCs. V is TRBV30 and J is TRBJ1-5, with D unclear. The TCR was taken from a female donor in good health and CMV-seronegative. The CDR3 nucleotides read TGTGCCTGGAGTGTACTTGGTCTTAGCAATCAGCCCCAGCATTTT. Protein sequence: CAWSVLGLSNQPQHF.